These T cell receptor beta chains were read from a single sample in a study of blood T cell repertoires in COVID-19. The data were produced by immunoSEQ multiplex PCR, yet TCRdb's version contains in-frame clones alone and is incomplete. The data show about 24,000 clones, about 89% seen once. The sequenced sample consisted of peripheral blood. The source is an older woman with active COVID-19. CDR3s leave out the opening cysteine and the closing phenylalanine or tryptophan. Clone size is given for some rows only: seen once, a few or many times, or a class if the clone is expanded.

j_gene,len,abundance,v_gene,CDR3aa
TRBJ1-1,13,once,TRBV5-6,ASSFWTGGDTEAF
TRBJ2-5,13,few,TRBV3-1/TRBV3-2,ASSPGVGSQETQY
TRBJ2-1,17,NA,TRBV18,ASSPGLAGGPFPSGEQF
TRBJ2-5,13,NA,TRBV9,ASSVDWGGQETQY
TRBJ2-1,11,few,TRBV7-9,ASSAQRSNEQF
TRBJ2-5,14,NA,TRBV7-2,ASSIGTASGRETQY
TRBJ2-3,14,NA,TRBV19,ASSPQGQGGTDTQY
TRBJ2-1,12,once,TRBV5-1,ASSTSGAYNEQF
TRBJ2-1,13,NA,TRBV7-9,ASSSLAGAHNEQF
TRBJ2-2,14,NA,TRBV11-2,ASSGTSGINTGELF
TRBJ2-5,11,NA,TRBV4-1,ASSQGGVETQY
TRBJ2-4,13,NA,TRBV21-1,ASSKEERTGGTQY